This entry is about one TCR beta chain. The data are from a study of shared T cell receptors in the human thymus. Repertoires were generated with immunoSEQ multiplex PCR, while TCRdb's copy carries only in-frame clones and drops some. The table has hundreds of thousands of clones, 75% to 90% seen once; the top ten hold under 0.012%. Another study also made use of these data, one on human thymus T cells. Turning to that study: The thymus tissue came from resections taken during corrective heart surgery.

Sequenced material: thymocytes. The receptor was isolated from a girl under three years old with a congenital heart defect.

CDR3 sequence (DNA): TGTGCCAGCAGCCAATTGTCGACTAGTTTGACGGGTGAGCAGTTCTTC. Protein product: CASSQLSTSLTGEQFF. This chain connects TRBV14 to TRBJ2-1, with a possible D match to TRBD2 (6 bases). Per germline, CDR1 SGHDN and CDR2 FVKESK. Between the trimmed V and J ends, which lost 2 bases and 9 bases, there was a span of 20 bases. The CDR3 length is 16 residues.